The sequence of this T cell receptor (beta chain) was determined in a study of cytomegalovirus exposure and HLA in healthy donors. The CDR3 spans 15 residues. After removal of 0 bases from V and 7 bases from J, the junction contained 8 bases not matched to a gene. CDR1 SGHRS and CDR2 YFSETQ come from the germline V gene. PCR employed 60 Vbeta and 13 Jbeta primers. Method: immunoSEQ multiplex PCR; TCRdb's copy keeps in-frame clones and lacks some. The sample includes 120,000 or so clones, around 75% of them seen just once. Material for sequencing was PBMCs. The TCR originated in a woman aged 45-60 years in good health and CMV-seronegative. The genes are TRBV5-1 and TRBJ1-1; 8 nucleotides align to TRBD1. CDR3 sequence (DNA): TGCGCCAGCAGCTTGGAGGGGCAGGGGGCTGTTGAAGCTTTCTTT. It codes for CASSLEGQGAVEAFF.